This T cell receptor (beta chain) stems from a study of blood T cell repertoires in COVID-19. The ends were cut back, 3 bases at V and 9 bases at J, with 14 bases in the middle. Germline loops: CDR1 MNHEY, CDR2 SVGEGT. This CDR3 is built from 14 residues. Profiled with immunoSEQ multiplex PCR; TCRdb holds only in-frame clones, not every one. This sample carries 150,000 or so clones, approximately 88% of them seen once, and the ten largest clones take less than 3.5%. There are a few counts of this clone. The chain recombines TRBV6-2 or TRBV6-3 with TRBJ2-2; TRBD1 might be the D (6 bases). The source of this sequence is a woman aged 55-69 years with acute or convalescent COVID-19. The sample taken for sequencing was peripheral blood. The CDR3 is CASSYGTSKWELFF. CDR3 nucleotide sequence: TGTGCCAGCAGTTATGGGACATCGAAGTGGGAGCTGTTTTTT.